This T cell receptor (beta chain) comes out of a study of T cells in Graves' hyperthyroidism and ophthalmopathy. Template material for amplifying TCR beta CDR3 regions consisted of RNA transcripts. TCR CDR3 underwent first-round RT-PCR with the HTBI primer set. TCRdb re-derived calls from the multiplex PCR reads in MiXCR, one entry per CDR3 protein. This sample has fewer than 750,000 distinct CDR3 sequences, with 13% to 15% found just once. This clonotype has at least ten counts. Its matching antigen is unknown. Criteria for exclusion of patients were uncontrolled infection, other autoimmune disease, pregnancy or lactation. Clinical symptoms, serum thyroxine and TRAb, thyroid ultrasound and orbital computed tomography were used for the diagnoses. Around 9.8 ml fresh peripheral blood yielded the PBMCs. Study-wide findings and caveats: Blood samples included most of the expanded thyroid clonotypes exceeding 0.001.

Germline lookup yields CDR1 MNHNS and CDR2 SASEGT. This CDR3 has 14 residues. V shed 6 bases and J shed 5 bases, with 17 bases lying between them. The TCR comes from a woman between 50 and 59 years old with Graves' ophthalmopathy. The chain uses TRBV6-1 and TRBJ2-7, with D perhaps matching TRBD2 (6 bases). The sample comprised blood. The CDR3 spells CASSPGQGGNEQYF. The CDR3 DNA sequence: TGTGCCAGCAGCCCCGGGCAGGGAGGCAACGAGCAGTACTTC.